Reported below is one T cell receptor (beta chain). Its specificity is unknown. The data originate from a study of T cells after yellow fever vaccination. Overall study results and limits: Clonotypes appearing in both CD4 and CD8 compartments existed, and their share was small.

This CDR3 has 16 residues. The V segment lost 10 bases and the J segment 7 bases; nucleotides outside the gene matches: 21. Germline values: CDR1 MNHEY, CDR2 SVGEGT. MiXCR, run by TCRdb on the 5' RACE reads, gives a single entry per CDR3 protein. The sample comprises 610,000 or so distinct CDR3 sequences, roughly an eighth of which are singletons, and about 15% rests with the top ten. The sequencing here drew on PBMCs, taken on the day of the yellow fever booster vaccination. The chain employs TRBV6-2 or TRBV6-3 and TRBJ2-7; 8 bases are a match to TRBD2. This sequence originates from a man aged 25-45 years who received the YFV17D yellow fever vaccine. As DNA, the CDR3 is TGTGCCACCCGACACTCCAGACAAGGCGGGAGGACGGAGCAGTACTTC. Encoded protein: CATRHSRQGGRTEQYF.